This note documents a single T cell receptor beta chain sequence. Its antigen is still unknown. The data stem from a study of identical twins. Findings of the study overall: In beta out-of-frame sequences, the excess sharing between twins was weaker. Whereas memory repertoires showed no such difference, abundant cord blood beta clonotypes carried fewer insertions.

The authors used template switching to add a universal primer site and gave cDNA unique molecular identifiers. TCRdb itself ran the 5' RACE reads through MiXCR, one entry per CDR3 protein. The sample holds approximately 530,000 distinct CDR3 sequences; approximately 20% are singletons and the top ten take 0.48%. This sample also belongs to another study, concerning yellow fever vaccine responses in identical twins.

Sequenced: CD4+ T cells sorted from blood. This TCR was recovered from a young woman in good health.

This chain's CDR3 is CASSQDGSRRVSYNEQFF. The CDR3 region has the DNA TGTGCCAGCAGCCAAGATGGTAGCAGGAGGGTATCCTACAATGAGCAGTTCTTC. The chain is built from TRBV4-2 and TRBJ2-1, with D maybe TRBD2 (6 bases). Trimming left V 0 bases short and J 1 base short, with 16 bases between. Germline V gene lookup returns CDR1 LGHNA and CDR2 YNFKEQ. The CDR3 contains 18 residues.